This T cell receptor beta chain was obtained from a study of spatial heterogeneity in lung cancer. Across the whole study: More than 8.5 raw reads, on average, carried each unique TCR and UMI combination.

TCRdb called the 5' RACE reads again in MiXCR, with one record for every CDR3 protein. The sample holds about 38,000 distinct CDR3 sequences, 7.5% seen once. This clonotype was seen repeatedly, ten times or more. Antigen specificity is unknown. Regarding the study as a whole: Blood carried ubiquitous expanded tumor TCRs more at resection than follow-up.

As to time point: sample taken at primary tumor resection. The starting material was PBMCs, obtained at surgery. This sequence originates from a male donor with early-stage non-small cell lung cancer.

CDR3 sequence: CASSQDLGPGYTF. In DNA, the CDR3 is TGCGCCAGCAGCCAAGATCTGGGTCCTGGCTACACCTTC. The chain carries TRBV4-3 and TRBJ1-2; D uncertain. The CDR3 consists of 13 residues. Trimming left V 0 bases short and J 7 bases short, with 9 bases between. The germline V gene has CDR1 LGHNA and CDR2 YSLEER.